What follows is one T cell receptor (beta chain) and its context. Its antigen is not identified. The sample comes from a study of beta chain features in type 1 diabetes. Study-level results: Shorter templates might be favored by PCR, and equally so in patients and in controls. All four CD4+ subsets from Type 1 diabetes patients carried moderately but significantly shorter TCRB CDR3s. The VDJ junctions of type 1 diabetes patients carried fewer insertions and more deletions.

The CDR3 spans 15 residues. The germline gives CDR1 MGHRA, CDR2 YSYEKL. Trimming left V 4 bases short and J 0 bases short, with 11 bases between. As every portion of the isolated RNA was reverse transcribed, the sequencing read expressed TCRB transcripts. Naive, central memory and regulatory T cell samples came to a mean of around 3.5 million reads. The data were produced by immunoSEQ multiplex PCR, yet TCRdb's version contains in-frame clones alone and is incomplete. The repertoire holds 200,000 to 300,000 clones, with roughly 20% as singletons. Source material: naive CD4+ T cells from blood. The TCR comes from a woman between 35 and 50 years old with type 1 diabetes. The chain is built from TRBV4-1 and TRBJ2-3; tentative D call: TRBD2 (6 bases). The CDR3 DNA follows: TGCGCCAGCAGCCCAACCAGCGGGAGCACAGATACGCAGTATTTT. This sequence encodes CASSPTSGSTDTQYF.